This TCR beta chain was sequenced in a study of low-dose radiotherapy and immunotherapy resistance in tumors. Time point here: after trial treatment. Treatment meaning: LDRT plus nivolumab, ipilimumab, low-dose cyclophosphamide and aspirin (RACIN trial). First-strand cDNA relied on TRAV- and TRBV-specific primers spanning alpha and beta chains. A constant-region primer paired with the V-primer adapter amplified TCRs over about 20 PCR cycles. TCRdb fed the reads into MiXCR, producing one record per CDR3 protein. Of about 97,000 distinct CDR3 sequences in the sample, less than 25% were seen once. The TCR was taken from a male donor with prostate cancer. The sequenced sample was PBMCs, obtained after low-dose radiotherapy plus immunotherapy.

The CDR3 coding sequence is TGTGCCAGCAGTTTATTTGGGACAGGCCTAGCCAAAAACATTCAGTACTTC. Translated, it gives CASSLFGTGLAKNIQYF. The rearrangement uses TRBV28 and TRBJ2-4, with TRBD1 identical over 8 bases. Trimming at V came to 1 base and at J to 0 bases, leaving 5 bases not matched to a gene. The germline V gene has CDR1 MDHEN and CDR2 SYDVKM. The CDR3 is made up of 17 amino acids.